The text below deals with one T cell receptor (beta chain). The antigen remains undetermined. Before the COVID-19 pandemic, during about 2011-2018, CD4+ T cells were taken from unexposed donors. CD4+ T cells were isolated from the cells after roughly 11 days of culture. Cells permitting, SARS-CoV-2 S/N and four cold-coronavirus spikes were tested on unexposed-donor CD4+ T cells. The sample comes from a study of CD4 T cells in relation to SARS-CoV-2 and coronaviruses. Profiled with immunoSEQ multiplex PCR; TCRdb holds only in-frame clones, not every one. Counted here are some 16,000 clones, roughly 80% occurring once; the ten biggest clones make up more than 40%. The V and J ends lost 1 base and 4 bases respectively, with 11 bases between them. The germline gives CDR1 SGDLS, CDR2 YYNGEE. The CDR3 is made up of 14 amino acids.

Material: CD4+ T cells from PBMCs, cultured in vitro. The sequence derives from a human donor in good health. The chain recombines TRBV9 with TRBJ1-1; D uncertain. DNA of the CDR3: TGTGCCAGCAGCGTAAAGCCAGGAACCACTGAAGCTTTCTTT. It codes for CASSVKPGTTEAFF.